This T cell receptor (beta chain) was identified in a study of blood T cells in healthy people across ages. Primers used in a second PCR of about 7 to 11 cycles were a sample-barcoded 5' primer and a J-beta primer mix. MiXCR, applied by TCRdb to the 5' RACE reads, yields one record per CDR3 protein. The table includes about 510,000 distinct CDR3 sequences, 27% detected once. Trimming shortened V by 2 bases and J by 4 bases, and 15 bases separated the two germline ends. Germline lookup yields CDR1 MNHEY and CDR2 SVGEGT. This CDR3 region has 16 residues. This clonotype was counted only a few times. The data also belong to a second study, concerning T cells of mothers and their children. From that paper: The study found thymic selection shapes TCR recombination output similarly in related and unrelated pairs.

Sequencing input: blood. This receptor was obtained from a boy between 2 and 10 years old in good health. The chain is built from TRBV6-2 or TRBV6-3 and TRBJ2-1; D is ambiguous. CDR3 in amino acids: CASSYRVTGVYNEQFF. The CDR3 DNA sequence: TGTGCCAGCAGTTACCGCGTTACTGGGGTTTACAATGAGCAGTTCTTC.